One sample yielded the 21 T cell receptor beta chains listed below, sequenced in a study of CD8+ T cells in alopecia areata. cDNA prepared by RNA extraction and subsequent reverse transcription served as the template for sequencing. Some clones are missing from TCRdb's copy, which holds only in-frame ones; the method was immunoSEQ multiplex PCR. This sample has about 98,000 clones, with 35% to 50% found just once. Sample: CD4+ T cells sorted from blood. These receptors were collected from a human donor with alopecia areata.

The V call is TRBV18, the J call TRBJ1-2; 9 bases map to TRBD1. Germline V lookup: CDR1 KGHSH, CDR2 LQKENI. The CDR3 is 14 residues long. Unmatched junction bases numbered 8, after V lost 3 bases and J lost 9 bases. CDR3 nucleotides: TGTGCCAGCTCACCGGAAAACAGGGGGCTTAGCTACACCTTC. It specifies CASSPENRGLSYTF.

The gene calls are TRBV30 and TRBJ2-7, with D hard to call. The CDR3 loop spans 12 amino acids. Per the germline V gene, CDR1 is GTSNPN and CDR2 is SVGIG (reference sequence). V was pared by 2 bases and J by 4 bases, with 9 bases between. CDR3 region: CAWSKTPYEQYF. As DNA, the CDR3 is TGTGCCTGGAGTAAAACACCATACGAGCAGTACTTC.

In regard to this clone: Other DNA variants within this sample encode the same CDR3. The chain employs TRBV29-1 and TRBJ1-1; D gene ambiguous. CDR3 length: 12 amino acids. Trimming took off 4 bases at V and 5 bases at J, with 11 bases between the two ends. The germline CDR1 and CDR2 sequences are SQVTM and ANQGSEA. The CDR3 here is CSVVEGGTEAFF. The CDR3 DNA reads TGCAGCGTTGTGGAAGGAGGGACTGAAGCTTTCTTT. Based on the CDR3 plus reference TRBV29-1 and TRBJ1-1, the full variable domain is SAVISQKPSRDICQRGTSLTIQCQVDSQVTMMFWYRQQPGQSLTLIATANQGSEATYESGFVIDKFPISRPNLTFSTLTVSNMSPEDSSIYLCSVVEGGTEAFFGQGTRLTVV.

This rearrangement joins TRBV5-1 to TRBJ2-1; D not resolved. Trimming shortened V by 0 bases and J by 6 bases, and 10 bases separated the two germline ends. Looked up from germline, CDR1 is SGHRS and CDR2 is YFSETQ. CDR3 length: 14 amino acids. The CDR3 region is CASSLGEAFNEQFF. The CDR3 DNA reads as TGCGCCAGCAGCTTGGGGGAAGCTTTCAATGAGCAGTTCTTC.

CDR3 sequence (DNA): TGTGCCAGCACAAAGACCTCCGGGACAGGTGAGCCCCAGCATTTT. Its translation is CASTKTSGTGEPQHF. This rearrangement joins TRBV9 to TRBJ1-5; 8 bases are shared with TRBD1. Germline V gene lookup returns CDR1 SGDLS and CDR2 YYNGEE. V lost 6 bases and J lost 8; bases outside the gene matches: 13. This CDR3 region has 15 residues.

V and J are TRBV4-1 and TRBJ2-7; 7 nucleotides line up with TRBD1. The germline V gene encodes CDR1 MGHRA and CDR2 YSYEKL. There are 14 residues in the CDR3. Trimming removed 1 base from V and 4 bases from J; junction bases left unmatched: 4. Written as DNA, the CDR3 is TGCGCCAGCAGCCAAGGGGACAGACTATACGAGCAGTACTTC. Its translation: CASSQGDRLYEQYF.

This clone was seen only a few times. This chain uses TRBV18 with TRBJ1-5; TRBD1 might be the D (6 bases). V lost 0 bases, J lost 13 bases, and 13 bases lay in between. The CDR3 is 13 amino acids. Germline-derived CDR1 and CDR2 are KGHSH and LQKENI. The chain's CDR3 is CASSPPSSGVQHF. In DNA, the CDR3 is TGTGCCAGCTCACCACCGTCATCAGGGGTTCAGCATTTT.

The gene calls are TRBV5-1 and TRBJ1-1; 9 positions agree with TRBD1. There are 15 residues in the CDR3. The germline V gene encodes CDR1 SGHRS and CDR2 YFSETQ. Trimming took 0 bases from V and 0 from J; bases not matched to a gene: 0. CDR3 nucleotides: TGCGCCAGCAGCTTGGGGACAGGGGTGAACACTGAAGCTTTCTTT. It codes for CASSLGTGVNTEAFF.

CDR3 nucleotide sequence: TGTGCCAGCAGCCGGGGACAGCCGCAAGAGACCCAGTACTTC. This sequence encodes CASSRGQPQETQYF. This chain connects TRBV7-9 to TRBJ2-5; 7 bases map to TRBD1. V lost 5 bases, J lost 2 bases, and 5 bases stayed unmatched. CDR1 SEHNR and CDR2 FQNEAQ come from the germline V gene (reference sequence). CDR3 length: 14 residues.

This clone was seen a handful of times. This sequence joins TRBV19 and TRBJ2-3; D call uncertain. Germline V gene sequence: CDR1 LNHDA, CDR2 SQIVND (reference sequence). Deletions cut 7 bases from V and 0 bases from J, with 8 bases between. CDR3 length: 13 residues. CDR3 in DNA: TGTGCCAGTAAGTGGGCTAGCACAGATACGCAGTATTTT. This codes for CASKWASTDTQYF.

There are a few counts of this clone. This rearrangement joins TRBV29-1 to TRBJ2-2; 13 bases match TRBD2. CDR1 and CDR2 from the germline V gene are SQVTM and ANQGSEA. This CDR3 region has 15 residues. V was clipped by 4 bases and J by 6 bases; unmatched bases: 5. DNA for the CDR3: TGCAGCGTTGCGGGACTAGCGGGAACCGCCGGGGAGCTGTTTTTT. Protein sequence: CSVAGLAGTAGELFF.

V and J are TRBV7-2 and TRBJ1-6, with D perhaps matching TRBD1 (6 bases). Germline V gives CDR1 SGHTA, CDR2 FQGNSA. V dropped 4 bases and J dropped 5 bases, with 12 bases sitting between them. The CDR3 runs to 15 residues. The CDR3 is CASSSQGRDNSPLHF. In DNA form, the CDR3 reads TGTGCCAGCAGCTCACAGGGACGTGATAATTCACCCCTCCACTTT.

The chain employs TRBV7-9 and TRBJ2-5, with a tentative D call TRBD2 (6 bases). V lost 1 base, J lost 2 bases, and 11 bases lay in between. Germline CDR1 and CDR2: SEHNR and FQNEAQ (reference sequence). The CDR3 length is 15 residues. CDR3 sequence reads: CASSLGGRGQETQYF. CDR3 DNA sequence: TGTGCCAGCAGCTTAGGTGGCCGGGGGCAAGAGACCCAGTACTTC.

The gene calls are TRBV29-1 and TRBJ2-5, with 9 bases aligning to TRBD2. V gave up 4 bases and J gave up 9 bases; unmatched junction bases: 6. The CDR3 consists of 12 residues. Germline CDR1 reads SQVTM; CDR2 reads ANQGSEA. The CDR3 coding sequence is TGCAGCGTTGTGCGCGGGGGGGAATCCCAGTACTTC. Translation gives CSVVRGGESQYF.

CDR3 loop: CASSWAIATGELFF. The DNA of the CDR3 is TGCGCCAGCAGCTGGGCCATTGCTACCGGGGAGCTGTTTTTT. This chain joins TRBV5-1 and TRBJ2-2; D ambiguous. The CDR3 has 14 amino acids. CDR1 is SGHRS, CDR2 YFSETQ, per germline. Trimming shortened V by 3 bases and J by 5 bases, and 11 bases separated the two germline ends.

This clone was seen a few times. The V call is TRBV29-1, the J call TRBJ2-1, with D perhaps matching TRBD1 (6 bases). CDR1 SQVTM and CDR2 ANQGSEA come from the germline V gene. This CDR3 contains 15 residues. CDR3 protein: CSTRTAPSSYNEQFF. CDR3 bases: TGCAGTACTAGGACAGCCCCTAGCTCCTACAATGAGCAGTTCTTC.

V is TRBV30 and J is TRBJ1-5; D is ambiguous. The CDR3 runs to 13 residues. Germline CDR1 and CDR2: GTSNPN and SVGIG (reference sequence). The germline V and J ends were trimmed by 1 base and 0 bases, with 4 bases remaining between them. The CDR3 is CAWSGNSNQPQHF. The CDR3 bases are TGTGCCTGGAGTGGGAATAGCAATCAGCCCCAGCATTTT.

The gene calls are TRBV2 and TRBJ1-4; D gene uncertain. The germline V gene encodes CDR1 SNHLY and CDR2 FYNNEI. Trimming pared 3 bases from V and 7 bases from J, leaving 15 bases between. The length of the CDR3 is 15 residues. For the CDR3, the DNA is TGTGCCAGCAGTGAGGGAAAGGGAACTGTTGAAAAACTGTTTTTT. Translated, it gives CASSEGKGTVEKLFF. The whole variable domain, remainder taken from reference TRBV2 and TRBJ1-4, is EPEVTQTPSHQVTQMGQEVILRCVPISNHLYFYWYRQILGQKVEFLVSFYNNEISEKSEIFDDQFSVERPDGSNFTLKIRSTKLEDSAMYFCASSEGKGTVEKLFFGSGTQLSVL.

This clone was seen only a few times. The chain links TRBV28 to TRBJ1-2; D not certain. CDR3 length: 12 residues. Germline V gene data show CDR1 as MDHEN and CDR2 as SYDVKM. The ends were cut back, 2 bases at V and 3 bases at J, with 4 bases in the middle. The CDR3 sequence is CASSLAHYGYTF. The CDR3 bases are TGTGCCAGCAGTTTAGCTCACTATGGCTACACCTTC.

This chain uses TRBV29-1 with TRBJ2-3; D gene unclear. This CDR3 has 11 amino acids. Germline-derived CDR1 and CDR2 are SQVTM and ANQGSEA. With 8 bases removed from V and 1 base from J, the gap between germline ends came to 7 bases. CDR3 amino acids: CSLTGTDTQYF. The CDR3 DNA reads as TGCAGCCTCACAGGCACAGATACGCAGTATTTT.

The chain carries TRBV23-1 and TRBJ1-5; no definite D call. TRBV23-1 is filed as an ORF, its function uncertain. Trimming cost V 6 bases and J 9 bases, with 6 bases left between them. The CDR3 length is 10 residues. CDR3 region: CASSLGPQHF. The CDR3 region has the DNA TGCGCCAGCAGCTTGGGGCCCCAGCATTTT.